The 20 T cell receptor beta chains listed next were all sequenced from one sample in a study of T cells in Graves' hyperthyroidism and ophthalmopathy. It was RNA transcripts that yielded the amplified TCR beta CDR3 regions. The HTBI set primed first-round TCR CDR3 RT-PCR. TCRdb processed the multiplex PCR reads anew with MiXCR; each CDR3 protein has one entry. The sample consists of 300,000 to 400,000 distinct CDR3 sequences, around 14% of them appearing once. The sample was blood. These receptors all come from a woman in her 30s with Graves' hyperthyroidism.

The chain is built from TRBV25-1 and TRBJ2-3; TRBD2 matches at 8 bases. Looked up from germline, CDR1 is MGHDK and CDR2 is SYGVNS. After removal of 7 bases from V and 8 bases from J, the junction contained 11 bases not matched to a gene. The CDR3 consists of 14 residues. The CDR3 DNA is TGTGCCAGCATCGGTTTGGCGGGAGGAAGTACGCAGTATTTT. Encoded protein: CASIGLAGGSTQYF.

Ten or more counts support this clonotype. The chain carries TRBV7-9 and TRBJ1-1; no definite D call. This CDR3 is 12 amino acids long. Trimming cost V 1 base and J 7 bases, with 7 bases left between them. Germline CDR1 is SEHNR and CDR2 is FQNEAQ (reference sequence). The CDR3 reads CASSLGLGEAFF. The CDR3 bases are TGTGCCAGCAGCTTAGGACTGGGTGAAGCTTTCTTT.

The gene calls are TRBV15 and TRBJ1-5, with no clear D. Trimming cost V 5 bases and J 5 bases, with 10 bases left between them. CDR1 LNHNV and CDR2 YYDKDF come from the germline V gene (reference sequence). The CDR3 runs 13 residues. CDR3 in amino acids: CATSPGYDQPQHF. In DNA form, the CDR3 reads TGTGCCACCAGCCCGGGATACGATCAGCCCCAGCATTTT.

The sample holds a few counts of this clonotype. This chain links TRBV10-1 with TRBJ2-7; D may match TRBD1 or TRBD2 (5 bases each). Looked up from germline, CDR1 is WNHNN and CDR2 is SYGVQD (reference sequence). Trimming left V 4 bases short and J 5 bases short, with 12 bases between. The CDR3 runs to 13 residues. The CDR3 is CASSGGVSDEQYF. The CDR3 DNA reads as TGCGCCAGCAGTGGAGGGGTATCCGACGAGCAGTACTTC.

The table lists this clonotype with a few counts. The J gene is TRBJ2-1, the V gene TRBV24-1; 8 bases match TRBD2. The CDR3 has 15 amino acids. Per the germline V gene, CDR1 is KGHDR and CDR2 is SFDVKD. The V and J ends lost 1 base and 8 bases, in that order; junction bases with no gene match: 6. In DNA, the CDR3 is TGTGCCACCAGTGATTTAGGCGGGAGGAGCGATGAGCAGTTCTTC. Translated: CATSDLGGRSDEQFF.

The gene calls are TRBV20-1 and TRBJ2-3, with D unclear. This CDR3 comprises 12 residues. V shed 6 bases and J shed 4 bases, with 11 bases lying between them. Germline V gives CDR1 DFQATT, CDR2 SNEGSKA (reference sequence). The CDR3 spells CSAQPFADTQYF. The CDR3 bases are TGCAGTGCCCAACCGTTTGCAGATACGCAGTATTTT.

The CDR3 sequence is CASSQGTRLLSYEQYF. The DNA for the CDR3 is TGCGCCAGCAGCCAGGGGACTAGACTCCTAAGCTACGAGCAGTACTTC. V usage is TRBV5-1 and J usage is TRBJ2-7; 8 bases are shared with TRBD2. Trimming at V came to 4 bases and at J to 3 bases, leaving 12 bases not matched to a gene. The CDR3 consists of 16 residues. Germline V lookup: CDR1 SGHRS, CDR2 YFSETQ.

Many counts were recorded for this clonotype. This chain joins TRBV11-2 and TRBJ1-3; D remains unclear. V lost 1 base and J lost 4, with 8 bases in between. CDR1 and CDR2 from the germline V gene are SGHAT and FQNNGV. The CDR3 sequence is 14 residues long. The CDR3 loop reads CASSLGATGNTIYF. CDR3 coding DNA: TGTGCCAGCAGCTTAGGGGCAACCGGAAACACCATATATTTT.

The sample holds a few counts of this clonotype. The chain employs TRBV13 and TRBJ1-6; TRBD1 aligns across 7 bases. This CDR3 is built from 14 residues. Losses at the gene ends were 5 bases for V and 8 bases for J; bases not matched to a gene: 6. Germline V gene data show CDR1 as PRHDT and CDR2 as FYEKMQ (reference sequence). CDR3 in DNA: TGTGCCAGCAGCCACACAGGGGACCATTCACCCCTCCACTTT. It is translated as CASSHTGDHSPLHF.

The chain employs TRBV5-4 and TRBJ2-3; 9 bases line up with TRBD2. The CDR3 is 13 amino acids. The germline gives CDR1 SGHNT, CDR2 YYREEE (reference sequence). Trimming took 4 bases from V and 8 from J; bases not matched to a gene: 5. CDR3 in amino acids: CASSISGSGTQYF. As DNA, the CDR3 is TGTGCCAGCAGCATTAGCGGGAGCGGTACGCAGTATTTT.

This clonotype was counted many times. This chain joins TRBV7-2 and TRBJ1-2; D not resolved. The CDR3 consists of 13 residues. Germline assignment: CDR1 SGHTA and CDR2 FQGNSA. The ends were cut back, 2 bases at V and 6 bases at J, with 10 bases in the middle. The CDR3, as DNA: TGTGCCAGCAGCTTATATGGGTCGGATGGCTACACCTTC. The encoded protein is CASSLYGSDGYTF.

This clonotype turned up a few times. This chain links TRBV7-3 with TRBJ2-3; TRBD2 is a possible D gene (6 bases). The V gene's germline CDR1 is SGHTA and CDR2 FQGTGA. This CDR3 is 15 amino acids long. The V end lost 3 bases, the J end lost 2 bases, and 12 bases lay between the germline ends. CDR3 bases: TGTGCCAGCAGCTTCTCGGGAGTCCCCACAGATACGCAGTATTTT. The encoded protein is CASSFSGVPTDTQYF.

This clonotype was seen at least ten times. The chain couples TRBV6-1 to TRBJ2-3, with D maybe TRBD2 (6 bases). Germline CDR1 MNHNS, CDR2 SASEGT. V gave up 1 base and J gave up 3 bases, with 14 bases separating them. This CDR3 region has 16 residues. DNA of the CDR3: TGTGCCAGCAGTGAAGTTGGGGGGTCGAGAACAGATACGCAGTATTTT. Protein: CASSEVGGSRTDTQYF.

This clonotype has more than one count but fewer than ten. The chain couples TRBV28 to TRBJ2-7; D is ambiguous. This CDR3 spans 12 amino acids. With 2 bases removed from V and 6 bases from J, the gap between germline ends came to 8 bases. Germline V CDR1 and CDR2: MDHEN, SYDVKM. The CDR3 DNA reads TGTGCCAGCAGTTTACGGGTTCGCGAGCAGTACTTC. It translates to CASSLRVREQYF.

In its sample, this clonotype was seen a few times. V gene TRBV6-2 or TRBV6-3 combines with J gene TRBJ1-5, with D tentatively TRBD1 (5 bases). The germline V gene encodes CDR1 MNHEY and CDR2 SVGEGT. Trimming cost V 0 bases and J 1 base, with 7 bases left between them. CDR3 length: 15 amino acids. CDR3 sequence (DNA): TGTGCCAGCAGTTACTCTGGACAAAGCAATCAGCCCCAGCATTTT. Translated: CASSYSGQSNQPQHF.

The rearrangement uses TRBV6-2 or TRBV6-3 and TRBJ1-2; unclear D gene. The CDR3 is 15 residues long. Germline CDR1 reads MNHEY; CDR2 reads SVGEGT. Trimming removed 0 bases from V and 2 bases from J, with 10 bases in between. The CDR3 DNA follows: TGTGCCAGCAGTTACTCGGCCACCGCAAACTATGGCTACACCTTC. This sequence encodes CASSYSATANYGYTF.

J is TRBJ2-5 and V is TRBV19, with D perhaps assigned TRBD1 or TRBD2 (5 bases each). The germline gives CDR1 LNHDA, CDR2 SQIVND (reference sequence). Trimming shortened V by 3 bases and J by 0 bases, and 14 bases separated the two germline ends. CDR3 size: 16 residues. This CDR3 is CASSIRGRANQETQYF. The CDR3 nucleotides read TGTGCCAGTAGTATTCGGGGCAGGGCCAACCAAGAGACCCAGTACTTC.

This clonotype was found many times. The chain has TRBV7-9 and TRBJ2-7; D might be TRBD1 or TRBD2, each matching 5 bases. The CDR3 spans 13 residues. Germline V CDR1 and CDR2: SEHNR, FQNEAQ (reference sequence). The ends were cut back, 5 bases at V and 9 bases at J, with 17 bases in the middle. The CDR3 sequence: CASSDRQLEGQYF. Written as DNA, the CDR3 is TGTGCCAGCAGCGACAGACAGCTAGAGGGGCAGTACTTC.

The chain is built from TRBV30 and TRBJ2-1; D perhaps matches TRBD2 (5 bases). The CDR3 has 14 residues. Germline V gene sequence: CDR1 GTSNPN, CDR2 SVGIG (reference sequence). V lost 4 bases to trimming and J lost 3 bases, with 13 bases between them. As DNA, the CDR3 is TGTGCCTGGAATCGTGGAGGACTCTACAATGAGCAGTTCTTC. It yields the protein CAWNRGGLYNEQFF.

Ten or more counts support this clonotype. The chain is built from TRBV28 and TRBJ2-1; TRBD2 matches 10 bases. This CDR3 has 15 amino acids. CDR1 MDHEN and CDR2 SYDVKM come from the germline V gene. The J segment lost 2 bases and the V segment lost 8 bases, leaving 6 bases of the junction unmatched. The CDR3 nucleotides read TGTGCCAGCGGCCGAGCGGGAGGGCCCTACAATGAGCAGTTCTTC. This codes for CASGRAGGPYNEQFF.